Shown below are 20 T cell receptor beta chains from a single sample sequenced in a study of PD-L1 blockade in urothelial cancer. Time point: pretreatment peripheral blood. Generated by immunoSEQ multiplex PCR, the TCRdb table keeps only in-frame clones and is missing some. The table has 45,000 to 60,000 clones, around 83% seen once. The sequencing here drew on PBMCs, taken around atezolizumab (anti-PD-L1) treatment. The receptors stem from a man in his fifties or sixties with urothelial cancer.

The genes are TRBV27 and TRBJ2-1; TRBD1 matches 7 bases. The CDR3 spans 13 residues. J was trimmed by 10 bases and V by 6 bases; bases with no gene match: 9. The germline CDR1 and CDR2 sequences are MNHEY and SMNVEV (reference sequence). This CDR3 reads CASRATDRDEQFF. CDR3 nucleotides: TGTGCCAGCAGGGCGACCGACAGGGACGAGCAGTTCTTC.

The CDR3 DNA reads as TGTGCCAGCAGTCTCACATCCGATACGCAGTATTTT. As protein: CASSLTSDTQYF. The V gene is TRBV13, the J gene TRBJ2-3, with D hard to call. Germline assignment: CDR1 PRHDT and CDR2 FYEKMQ (reference sequence). The CDR3 is 12 residues long. The V end lost 6 bases, the J end lost 6 bases, and 10 bases lay between the germline ends. Full variable domain (outside the CDR3, taken from reference TRBV13 and TRBJ2-3): AAGVIQSPRHLIKEKRETATLKCYPIPRHDTVYWYQQGPGQDPQFLISFYEKMQSDKGSIPDRFSAQQFSDYHSELNMSSLELGDSALYFCASSLTSDTQYFGPGTRLTVL.

The chain combines TRBV19 with TRBJ1-5, with TRBD1 matching over 8 bases. This CDR3 spans 14 amino acids. J lost 6 bases, V lost 9 bases, and 10 bases had no gene match. Germline V gene sequence: CDR1 LNHDA, CDR2 SQIVND (reference sequence). CDR3 sequence: CASLAGGSGQPQHF. CDR3 sequence (DNA): TGTGCCAGCTTGGCAGGGGGCTCGGGTCAGCCCCAGCATTTT.

This chain links TRBV5-1 with TRBJ2-7, with 9 bases fitting TRBD1. The CDR3 consists of 12 residues. J lost 10 bases, V lost 3 bases, and 5 bases had no gene match. CDR1 and CDR2 (germline): SGHRS, YFSETQ. In DNA, the CDR3 is TGCGCCAGCAGCTGGGGACAGGGTGCCCAGTACTTC. Its protein product is CASSWGQGAQYF.

The chain links TRBV29-1 to TRBJ1-1, with TRBD1 matching 11 bases. The CDR3 runs to 15 residues. Germline CDR1 SQVTM, CDR2 ANQGSEA. Germline trimming cut 3 bases from V and 3 bases from J; bases unmatched to any gene: 6. CDR3 loop: CSVEPWTGGHTEAFF. DNA of the CDR3: TGCAGCGTTGAGCCCTGGACAGGGGGCCACACTGAAGCTTTCTTT.

The chain carries TRBV6-5 and TRBJ2-1, with 7 positions matching TRBD1. Per the germline V gene, CDR1 is MNHEY and CDR2 is SVGAGI. This CDR3 has 16 residues. The V and J ends lost 2 bases and 7 bases, in that order; junction bases with no gene match: 11. DNA for the CDR3: TGTGCCAGCAGTTACAAGTTTGGGACAGCCTTGAATGAGCAGTTCTTC. It specifies CASSYKFGTALNEQFF.

This sequence joins TRBV6-1 and TRBJ1-2; D gene uncertain. Germline V gene data show CDR1 as MNHNS and CDR2 as SASEGT. The CDR3 length is 14 residues. Trimming pared 0 bases from V and 7 bases from J, leaving 12 bases between. The CDR3 loop reads CASSEAGRRGGYTF. In nucleotides, the CDR3 is TGTGCCAGCAGTGAAGCGGGCAGGCGGGGTGGCTACACCTTC.

The chain employs TRBV6-4 and TRBJ2-2, with TRBD2 matching over 8 bases. This CDR3 region has 15 residues. Looked up from germline, CDR1 is MRHNA and CDR2 is SNTAGT. The ends lost 3 bases at V and 5 bases at J; junction bases unmatched: 5. CDR3 region: CASSETTSATGELFF. The CDR3, as DNA: TGTGCCAGCAGTGAAACGACTAGCGCGACCGGGGAGCTGTTTTTT.

The chain combines TRBV18 with TRBJ1-5, with 10 bases aligning to TRBD1. With V trimmed by 5 bases and J by 4 bases, 11 bases remained unmatched. The germline CDR1 and CDR2 sequences are KGHSH and LQKENI. This CDR3 has 17 amino acids. CDR3 sequence reads: CASSSGGTGVGNQPQHF. CDR3 nucleotides: TGTGCCAGCTCAAGTGGCGGGACAGGGGTAGGAAATCAGCCCCAGCATTTT.

This clone occurred a few times. This chain joins TRBV30 and TRBJ1-1; D may be TRBD1 (5 bases). The CDR3 is 14 amino acids. The V and J ends lost 3 bases and 1 base respectively, with 12 bases between them. The germline V gene has CDR1 GTSNPN and CDR2 SVGIG (reference sequence). This chain's CDR3 is CAWRWGGRNTEAFF. The CDR3 DNA is TGTGCCTGGAGGTGGGGGGGGAGGAACACTGAAGCTTTCTTT.

The chain carries TRBV11-1 and TRBJ2-1, with 11 bases matching TRBD1. The V gene's germline CDR1 is SGHAT and CDR2 FQDESV (reference sequence). With V trimmed by 5 bases and J by 2 bases, 5 bases remained unmatched. This CDR3 has 16 residues. CDR3 protein: CASSTRGQGAYNEQFF. The DNA of the CDR3 is TGTGCCAGCAGCACCCGGGGACAGGGGGCCTACAATGAGCAGTTCTTC.

The V gene is TRBV29-1, the J gene TRBJ1-3; D is perhaps TRBD1 (6 bases). The V gene lost 2 bases and the J gene lost 4 bases, with 15 bases spanning the gap. Germline CDR1 is SQVTM and CDR2 is ANQGSEA. The CDR3 covers 15 residues. Here the CDR3 DNA reads TGCAGCGTTGAAAAGTTGGCAGGGGCCGGAAACACCATATATTTT. Translated, it gives CSVEKLAGAGNTIYF.

This chain joins TRBV18 and TRBJ1-3, with a tentative D call TRBD1 (6 bases). Germline CDR1 KGHSH, CDR2 LQKENI. This CDR3 contains 15 residues. Deletions cut 3 bases from V and 0 bases from J, with 9 bases between. This chain's CDR3 is CASSPDRTSGNTIYF. DNA of the CDR3: TGTGCCAGCTCACCGGACAGAACCTCTGGAAACACCATATATTTT.

The V call is TRBV11-2, the J call TRBJ1-2; 8 nucleotides match TRBD1. The junction had 9 bases not matched to a gene; V was cut back by 5 bases and J by 4 bases. CDR3 size: 15 residues. Germline CDR1 is SGHAT and CDR2 is FQNNGV. The CDR3 spells CASSRGTGEFYGYTF. CDR3 DNA: TGTGCCAGCAGCCGCGGGACAGGAGAGTTCTATGGCTACACCTTC.

The chain combines TRBV9 with TRBJ2-3; weak D call: TRBD2 (6 bases). This CDR3 spans 15 amino acids. The germline V gene encodes CDR1 SGDLS and CDR2 YYNGEE. Trimming took 4 bases from V and 0 from J, leaving 12 bases between them. The CDR3 region is CASSSSELSTDTQYF. The CDR3 region has the DNA TGTGCCAGCAGCTCTAGCGAGCTCAGCACAGATACGCAGTATTTT.

This chain links TRBV11-2 with TRBJ2-4, with TRBD1 matching over 9 bases. Germline V lookup: CDR1 SGHAT, CDR2 FQNNGV. V was pared by 10 bases and J by 1 base, with 17 bases of the junction left unmatched. There are 18 residues in the CDR3. The CDR3 protein is CATQTGRDRVGAKNIQYF. Written as DNA, the CDR3 is TGTGCCACACAAACGGGCCGGGACAGGGTAGGGGCCAAAAACATTCAGTACTTC.

The chain recombines TRBV7-2 with TRBJ1-1; D is possibly TRBD1 (6 bases). Germline V gene sequence: CDR1 SGHTA, CDR2 FQGNSA. This CDR3 contains 15 residues. V lost 4 bases, J lost 4 bases, and 16 bases lay in between. CDR3 coding DNA: TGTGCCAGCAGCTCCCCCCGGCAGGGGACCACTGAAGCTTTCTTT. This translates into CASSSPRQGTTEAFF. The full variable domain, rest sourced from reference TRBV7-2 and TRBJ1-1, is GAGVSQSPSNKVTEKGKDVELRCDPISGHTALYWYRQSLGQGLEFLIYFQGNSAPDKSGLPSDRFSAERTGGSVSTLTIQRTQQEDSAVYLCASSSPRQGTTEAFFGQGTRLTVV.

The chain carries TRBV5-1 and TRBJ1-1; 8 nucleotides match TRBD1. Germline V gene sequence: CDR1 SGHRS, CDR2 YFSETQ. This CDR3 is 15 amino acids long. V shed 3 bases, J shed 1 base, and the junction held 5 bases outside the gene matches. In DNA form, the CDR3 reads TGCGCCAGCAGCTCGAGTGGGACAGGGAACACTGAAGCTTTCTTT. As protein: CASSSSGTGNTEAFF.

The chain recombines TRBV10-2 with TRBJ1-5, with D perhaps matching TRBD1 (6 bases). Trimming shortened V by 8 bases and J by 5 bases, and 13 bases separated the two germline ends. Germline CDR1 is WSHSY and CDR2 is SAAADI. The CDR3 has 13 amino acids. The chain's CDR3 is CASRWGPDQPQHF. The DNA for the CDR3 is TGCGCCAGCCGGTGGGGGCCAGATCAGCCCCAGCATTTT.

The gene calls are TRBV29-1 and TRBJ2-1; 13 bases agree with TRBD2. CDR3 length: 17 amino acids. The germline gives CDR1 SQVTM, CDR2 ANQGSEA. V dropped 3 bases and J dropped 8; count of bases not matched to a gene: 13. The CDR3 DNA reads TGCAGCGTTGACCTTAGGACTAGCGGGAGTTCTGTCCATGAGCAGTTCTTC. Residues: CSVDLRTSGSSVHEQFF.